The entry below describes one T cell receptor (beta chain). No cognate antigen has been identified for it. No much larger clonotype is one base removed from it; base qualities were not supplied. What this sample's treatment or condition label stands for: approximately nine-day PBMC culture with coronavirus spike peptide pools or control peptides (ViraFEST assay). To expand antigen-specific T cells with peptide pools and then pick out the expanded clonotypes through TCR sequencing, the study relied on the ViraFEST assay. Positive SARS-CoV-2 PCR tests in the convalescent patients dated from March to December 2020, before Alpha, Beta and Delta variants emerged in the United States. PBMCs were cultured at two million per well in IMDM supplemented with approximately 5% human AB serum and about 9.6 IU/ml IL-2, with approximately 9.5 ug/ml peptide pools added. Half of the culture medium was replaced with fresh IL-2-containing medium on days 3 and 7. CD4+ T cells were isolated after around 11 days of culture through negative selection using the EasySep CD4+ T cell isolation kit. PBMCs were separated from whole blood using Ficoll-Paque Plus gradient centrifugation and then either used fresh or cryopreserved at -140C. Each culture condition was generally run in triplicate wells.

Receptors were amplified or captured by PCR. DNA from cultured CD4+ T cells underwent TCR sequencing with the Oncomine TCR Beta short-read assay at the Johns Hopkins FTIC core. The QIAamp micro DNA kit was used to extract genomic DNA from the cultured CD4+ T cells. Oncomine TCR Beta libraries from cultured CD4+ T cells were pooled using unique dual indexes and sequenced on an Illumina iSeq 100. As for how the authors treated the data: Non-productive sequences were filtered out, and CDR3s that did not start with C, did not end with F or W, or were shorter than 7 amino acids were discarded. The MANAFEST web application was used to identify antigen-specific clonotypes by comparing peptide-stimulated wells against reference wells and other culture wells. Positive clones required FDR below 0.05, an odds ratio above 5, and productive frequency above 0.1% in at least two of three replicate wells. Clonotypes that were significantly expanded in both SARS-CoV-2 spike wells and at least one common cold coronavirus spike condition were defined as cross-reactive. Using R version 3.6.1, CDR3 homology was evaluated through Levenshtein distances (stringdist) along with unrooted phylogenetic trees (ape). TCRdb trimmed public reads at Q25 via fastp, called clones via MiXCR and kept in-frame beta chains. CDR3 protein duplicates are merged, each entry listing the most common genes and DNA. The V and J calls were not made by the authors but by TCRdb's processing. The sample table records about 20,000 distinct CDR3 sequences; 46% of these occur just once. The ten largest clones add up to 3% of the sample.

The sample belongs to a study of vaccination and CD4 T cells after COVID-19 (dated by TCRdb to between 2021 and 2024). Regarding the research as a whole: Convalescent patients had a positive SARS-CoV-2 result on nasal swab PCR, and of these patients, some ten had mild disease and one had severe disease. The spike-specific CD4+ TCR repertoire was compared before and after mRNA vaccination in around ten COVID-19 convalescent patients and several infection-naive healthy vaccine recipients. The time from the second vaccine dose to post-vaccine blood sampling had a median of roughly 72 days and ranged from about 12 to 241 days. In control cultures, a CEFX viral epitope pool was used as positive control, an HIV-1 Nef peptide pool was used as negative control, or no peptide was added. Each participant got two doses of either the Pfizer-BioNTech BNT162b2 vaccine (n=8) or the Moderna mRNA-1273 vaccine (n=2). Six males and four females were included in the convalescent cohort, with two Hispanic individuals, seven Caucasians, two Asians and one multiracial person represented. Overlapping spike peptide pools from SARS-CoV-2 and from the common cold coronaviruses HCoV-NL63, HCoV-OC43 and HCoV-229E were used as culture stimuli. Post-COVID blood samples from convalescent patients were collected a median of 101 days after diagnosis, with a range of 35 to 161 days. Beyond this particular receptor, the publication reports: Nearly all vaccine-specific clones in convalescent patients (304 of 307) were mono-reactive for SARS-CoV-2 spike rather than cross-reactive with common cold coronaviruses. Although the median number of SARS-CoV-2-reactive clonotypes went up from around 20 after infection to 35 to 40 after vaccination, the increase was not significant. In convalescent patients, a median approximately 90% of post-vaccine SARS-CoV-2-reactive clones were detected only after vaccination, suggesting vaccine-specific priming. Relatively few convalescent patients were included in the study, and early timepoints after natural infection were not analyzed.

CDR1 SGDLS and CDR2 YYNGEE were looked up in the germline V gene. From cysteine to phenylalanine, the CDR3 is 15 amino acids long. CDR3 DNA is the only sequence kept; it has 45 bases, read in frame from the first base. V sheds 1 base and J sheds 0 bases, leaving 10 bases between their ends. The sequence came from a human donor who had recovered from COVID-19. Sample: CD4+ T cells from blood, cultured in vitro, taken after SARS-CoV-2 vaccination. The V and J segments used are TRBV9 and TRBJ1-1, with the identity of the D gene unclear. The CDR3 region reads CASSVIGSMNTEAFF. The sequenced DNA: TGTGCCAGCAGCGTAATCGGCAGTATGAACACTGAAGCTTTCTTT.